This TCR beta chain was retrieved from a study of T cells in Graves' hyperthyroidism and ophthalmopathy. Across the study: Blood from the periphery was taken at initial diagnosis, before any treatment.

Amplified TCR beta CDR3 regions derived from RNA transcripts. HTBI primers were employed in a first-round RT-PCR of the TCR CDR3. TCRdb used MiXCR to reprocess the multiplex PCR reads, holding one entry per CDR3 protein. The sample has under 250,000 distinct CDR3 sequences, roughly 22% seen once. V lost 4 bases, J lost 3 bases, and 9 bases stayed unmatched. Germline V gene sequence: CDR1 SGHAT, CDR2 FQNNGV. The CDR3 covers 18 residues. Study-wide results and limits: Median prediction lead before ophthalmopathy onset was roughly 6 months with the model.

Remarks on this clonotype: The antigen is undetermined.

Clinical symptoms, serum thyroxine and TRAb, thyroid ultrasound and orbital computed tomography together formed the diagnostic basis. This TCR derives from a woman aged 40 to 55 with Graves' ophthalmopathy. The V and J genes are TRBV11-2 and TRBJ2-2, with 12 bases that match TRBD2. Sequencing used blood. The CDR3 sequence is CASSCLAGGPGYTGELFF. In nucleotides, the CDR3 is TGTGCCAGCAGCTGCCTAGCGGGAGGGCCAGGGTACACCGGGGAGCTGTTTTTT. Based on the CDR3 plus reference TRBV11-2 and TRBJ2-2, the full variable domain is EAGVAQSPRYKIIEKRQSVAFWCNPISGHATLYWYQQILGQGPKLLIQFQNNGVVDDSQLPKDRFSAERLKGVDSTLKIQPAKLEDSAVYLCASSCLAGGPGYTGELFFGEGSRLTVL.